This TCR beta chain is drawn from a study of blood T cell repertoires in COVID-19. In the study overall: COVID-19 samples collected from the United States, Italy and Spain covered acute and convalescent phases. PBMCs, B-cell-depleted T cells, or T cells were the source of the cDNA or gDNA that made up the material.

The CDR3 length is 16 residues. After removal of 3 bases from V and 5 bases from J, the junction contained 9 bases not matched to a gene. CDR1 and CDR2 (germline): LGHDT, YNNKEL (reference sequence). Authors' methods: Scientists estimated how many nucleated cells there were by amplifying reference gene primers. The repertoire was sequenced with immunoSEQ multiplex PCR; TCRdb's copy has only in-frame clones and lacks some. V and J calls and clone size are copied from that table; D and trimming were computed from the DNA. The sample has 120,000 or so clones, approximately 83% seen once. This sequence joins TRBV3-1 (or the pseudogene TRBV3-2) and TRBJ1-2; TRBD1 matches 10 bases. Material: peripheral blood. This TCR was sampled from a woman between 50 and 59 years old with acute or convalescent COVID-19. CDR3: CASSHAGTGEPYGYTF. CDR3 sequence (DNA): TGTGCCAGCAGCCATGCCGGGACAGGGGAACCTTATGGCTACACCTTC.